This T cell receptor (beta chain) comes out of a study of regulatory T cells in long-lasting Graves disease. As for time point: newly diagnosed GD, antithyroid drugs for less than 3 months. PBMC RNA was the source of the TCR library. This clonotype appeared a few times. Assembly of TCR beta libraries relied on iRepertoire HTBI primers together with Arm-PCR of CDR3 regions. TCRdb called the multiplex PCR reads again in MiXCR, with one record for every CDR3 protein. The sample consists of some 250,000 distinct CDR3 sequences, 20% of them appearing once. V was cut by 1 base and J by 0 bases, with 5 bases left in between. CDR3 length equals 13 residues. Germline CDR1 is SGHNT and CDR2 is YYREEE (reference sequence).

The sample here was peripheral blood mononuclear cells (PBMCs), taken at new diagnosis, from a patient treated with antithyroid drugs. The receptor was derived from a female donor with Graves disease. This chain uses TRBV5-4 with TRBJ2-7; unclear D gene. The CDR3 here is CASSLPSSYEQYF. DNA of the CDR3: TGTGCCAGCAGCTTGCCGAGCTCCTACGAGCAGTACTTC. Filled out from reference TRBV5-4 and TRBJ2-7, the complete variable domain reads ETGVTQSPTHLIKTRGQQVTLRCSSQSGHNTVSWYQQALGQGPQFIFQYYREEENGRGNFPPRFSGLQFPNYSSELNVNALELDDSALYLCASSLPSSYEQYFGPGTRLTVT.